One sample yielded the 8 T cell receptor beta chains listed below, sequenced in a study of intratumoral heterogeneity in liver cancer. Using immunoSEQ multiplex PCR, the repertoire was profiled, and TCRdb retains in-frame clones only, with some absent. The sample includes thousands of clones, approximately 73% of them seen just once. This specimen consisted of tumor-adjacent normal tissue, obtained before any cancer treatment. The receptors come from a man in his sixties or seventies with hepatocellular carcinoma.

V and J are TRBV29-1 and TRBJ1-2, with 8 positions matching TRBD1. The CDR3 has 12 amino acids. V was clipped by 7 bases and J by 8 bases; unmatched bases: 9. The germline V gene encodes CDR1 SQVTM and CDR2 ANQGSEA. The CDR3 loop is CSAATPGGGYTF. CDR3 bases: TGCAGCGCAGCCACCCCAGGGGGCGGCTACACCTTC.

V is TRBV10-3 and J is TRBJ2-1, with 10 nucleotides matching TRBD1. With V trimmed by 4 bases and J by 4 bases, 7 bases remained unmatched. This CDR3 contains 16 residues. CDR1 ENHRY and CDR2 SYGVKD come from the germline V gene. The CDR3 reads CAISGKGQGGYNEQFF. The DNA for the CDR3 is TGTGCCATCAGTGGAAAAGGACAGGGGGGTTACAATGAGCAGTTCTTC.

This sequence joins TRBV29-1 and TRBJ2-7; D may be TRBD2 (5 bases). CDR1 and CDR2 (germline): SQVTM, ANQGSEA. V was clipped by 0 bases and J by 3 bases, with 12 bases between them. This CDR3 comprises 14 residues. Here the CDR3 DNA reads TGCAGCGTTGAAGATCCGGGGTCAGTCTACGAGCAGTACTTC. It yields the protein CSVEDPGSVYEQYF.

Here the CDR3 DNA reads TGTGCCATCAACGGGGGGGCCGGTGAGCAGTTCTTC. Protein sequence: CAINGGAGEQFF. The V and J genes are TRBV10-3 and TRBJ2-1; TRBD2 aligns across 8 bases. There are 12 residues in the CDR3. J was trimmed by 9 bases and V by 7 bases; bases with no gene match: 5. Germline CDR1 and CDR2: ENHRY and SYGVKD.

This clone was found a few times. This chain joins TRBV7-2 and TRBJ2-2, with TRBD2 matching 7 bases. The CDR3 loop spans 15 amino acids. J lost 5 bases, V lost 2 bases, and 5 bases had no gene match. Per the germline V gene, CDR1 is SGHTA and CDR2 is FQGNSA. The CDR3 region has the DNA TGTGCCAGCAGCTTAATCCTAGCGGTTACCGGGGAGCTGTTTTTT. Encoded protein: CASSLILAVTGELFF.

The CDR3 sequence: CASSQDGGTGLFF. CDR3 DNA: TGCGCCAGCAGCCAAGATGGGGGAACGGGACTGTTTTTT. The V call is TRBV4-3, the J call TRBJ1-4, with a weak D call TRBD1 (5 bases). The CDR3 length is 13 residues. Trimming pared 0 bases from V and 13 bases from J, leaving 12 bases between. CDR1 is LGHNA, CDR2 YSLEER, per germline.

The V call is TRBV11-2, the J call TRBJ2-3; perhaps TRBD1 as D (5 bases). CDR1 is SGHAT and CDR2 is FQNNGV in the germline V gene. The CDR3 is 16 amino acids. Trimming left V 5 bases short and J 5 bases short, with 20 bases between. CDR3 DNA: TGTGCCAGCAGCGAGAGAGCCCAGCTAAGGGGAGATACGCAGTATTTT. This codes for CASSERAQLRGDTQYF.

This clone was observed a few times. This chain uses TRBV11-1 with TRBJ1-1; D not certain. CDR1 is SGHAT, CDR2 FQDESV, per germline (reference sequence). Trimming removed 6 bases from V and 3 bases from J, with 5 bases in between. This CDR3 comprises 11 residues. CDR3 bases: TGTGCCAGCAGTCGGGACACTGAAGCTTTCTTT. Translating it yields CASSRDTEAFF.